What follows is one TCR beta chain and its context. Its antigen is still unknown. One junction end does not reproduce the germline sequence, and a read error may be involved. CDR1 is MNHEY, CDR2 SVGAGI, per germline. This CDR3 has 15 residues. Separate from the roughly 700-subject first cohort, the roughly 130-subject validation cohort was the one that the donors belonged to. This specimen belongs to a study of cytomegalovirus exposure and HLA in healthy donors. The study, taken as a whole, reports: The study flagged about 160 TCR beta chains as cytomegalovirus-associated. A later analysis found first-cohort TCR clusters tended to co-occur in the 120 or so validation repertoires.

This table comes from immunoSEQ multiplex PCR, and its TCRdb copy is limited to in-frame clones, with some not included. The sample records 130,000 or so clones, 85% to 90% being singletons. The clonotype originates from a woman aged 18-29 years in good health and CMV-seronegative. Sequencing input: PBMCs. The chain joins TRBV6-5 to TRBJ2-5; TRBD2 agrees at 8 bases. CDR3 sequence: CASSYKGLGQEIQYF. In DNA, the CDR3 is TGTGCCAGCAGTTACAAGGGACTAGGCCAAGAGATCCAGTACTTC.